This TCR beta chain was observed in a study of blood T cell repertoires in COVID-19. Generated by immunoSEQ multiplex PCR, the TCRdb table keeps only in-frame clones and is missing some. The data hold 95,000 to 150,000 clones, with 80% observed a single time. Germline values: CDR1 SNHLY, CDR2 FYNNEI. There are 15 residues in the CDR3. Germline trimming cut 8 bases from V and 7 bases from J; bases unmatched to any gene: 12. The V gene is TRBV2, the J gene TRBJ1-5, with 9 positions matching TRBD1. The specimen was peripheral blood. The sequence came from a human donor in a cohort sampled during active COVID-19. The CDR3: CASAGTGIGLQPQHF. Here the CDR3 DNA reads TGTGCCAGCGCCGGGACAGGGATAGGACTACAGCCCCAGCATTTT.